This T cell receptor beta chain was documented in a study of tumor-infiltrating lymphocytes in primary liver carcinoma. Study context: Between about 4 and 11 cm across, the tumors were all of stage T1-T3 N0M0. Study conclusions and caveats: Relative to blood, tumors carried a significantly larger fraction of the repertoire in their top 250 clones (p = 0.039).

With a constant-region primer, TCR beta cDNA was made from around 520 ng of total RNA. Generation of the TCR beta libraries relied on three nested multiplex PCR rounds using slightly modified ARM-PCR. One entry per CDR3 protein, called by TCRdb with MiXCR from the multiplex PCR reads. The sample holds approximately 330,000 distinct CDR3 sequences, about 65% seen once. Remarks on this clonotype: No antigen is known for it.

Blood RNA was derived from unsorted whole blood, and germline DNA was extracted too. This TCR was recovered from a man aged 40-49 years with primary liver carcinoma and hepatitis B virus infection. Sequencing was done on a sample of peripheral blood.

CDR3 coding DNA: TGTGCCAGCAGCTCAGAGGTGCGGTTGAACACCGGGGAGCTGTTTTTT. Its translation is CASSSEVRLNTGELFF. V is TRBV11-1 and J is TRBJ2-2; D remains ambiguous. CDR1 and CDR2 from the germline V gene are SGHAT and FQDESV (reference sequence). V lost 4 bases and J lost 1, with 13 bases in between. The CDR3 totals 16 residues.